The 25 T cell receptor beta chains below come from one sample, sequenced in a study of blood T cells in healthy people across ages. A sample-barcoded 5' primer and a J-beta primer mix were used in a second PCR of about 6 to 11 cycles. MiXCR was run by TCRdb on the 5' RACE reads, yielding one entry per CDR3 protein. The table has around 900,000 distinct CDR3 sequences, roughly 26% seen once. Sequencing was carried out using blood. These receptors originate from an elderly woman in good health.

The sample holds many counts of this clonotype. The J gene is TRBJ1-4, the V gene TRBV12-3 or TRBV12-4, with 7 bases that match TRBD1. Unmatched junction bases numbered 6, after V lost 5 bases and J lost 6 bases. The CDR3 runs 14 residues. As DNA, the CDR3 is TGTGCCAGCAGTCGAAGGGGGCGGGATGAAAAACTGTTTTTT. It yields the protein CASSRRGRDEKLFF.

This clonotype occurred many times. J is TRBJ2-5 and V is TRBV5-1, with TRBD1 identical over 9 bases. V lost 0 bases to trimming and J lost 2 bases; unmatched junction nucleotides: 2. The V gene's germline CDR1 is SGHRS and CDR2 YFSETQ. This CDR3 contains 15 residues. The DNA for the CDR3 is TGCGCCAGCAGCTTGGGGACAGGGGATCAAGAGACCCAGTACTTC. This translates into CASSLGTGDQETQYF.

V gene TRBV20-1 combines with J gene TRBJ1-1; 8 bases match TRBD1. The V and J ends lost 3 bases and 2 bases, in that order; junction bases with no gene match: 5. Germline V lookup: CDR1 DFQATT, CDR2 SNEGSKA (reference sequence). CDR3 length: 14 amino acids. CDR3 protein: CSARKTGENTEAFF. CDR3 coding DNA: TGCAGTGCTAGGAAGACAGGGGAAAACACTGAAGCTTTCTTT.

This clonotype was counted at least ten times. The V gene is TRBV5-1, the J gene TRBJ1-1, with 7 positions matching TRBD1. The CDR3 length is 14 residues. After removal of 4 bases from V and 1 base from J, the junction contained 4 bases not matched to a gene. The germline V gene encodes CDR1 SGHRS and CDR2 YFSETQ. CDR3 in amino acids: CASSTRQGNTEAFF. The CDR3, as DNA: TGCGCCAGCAGCACCCGACAGGGGAACACTGAAGCTTTCTTT. The full variable domain, completed using reference TRBV5-1 and TRBJ1-1, is KAGVTQTPRYLIKTRGQQVTLSCSPISGHRSVSWYQQTPGQGLQFLFEYFSETQRNKGNFPGRFSGRQFSNSRSEMNVSTLELGDSALYLCASSTRQGNTEAFFGQGTRLTVV.

V and J are TRBV7-9 and TRBJ1-2; D gene unclear. The length of the CDR3 is 15 residues. Germline CDR1 and CDR2: SEHNR and FQNEAQ (reference sequence). V lost 5 bases and J lost 7, with 20 bases in between. The CDR3 region has the DNA TGTGCCAGCAGCCCGTCGGACGGGGTGACACTTGGCTACACCTTC. Translated: CASSPSDGVTLGYTF.

This chain links TRBV4-3 with TRBJ2-2; D ambiguous. V shed 5 bases and J shed 1 base, with 8 bases lying between them. The germline V gene encodes CDR1 LGHNA and CDR2 YSLEER. This CDR3 is built from 14 residues. CDR3 bases: TGCGCCAGCAGCACCCGCGGGAACACCGGGGAGCTGTTTTTT. This encodes CASSTRGNTGELFF.

This clonotype occurred a few times. A much larger clone lies a single base off, so this may be a read error. V and J are TRBV3-1 and TRBJ2-1; 7 bases line up with TRBD1. Germline V lookup: CDR1 LGHDT, CDR2 YNNKEL (reference sequence). CDR3 length: 15 amino acids. The ends lost 4 bases at V and 10 bases at J; junction bases unmatched: 13. CDR3 protein: CASSPMGQNFYEQFF. The CDR3 coding sequence is TGTGCCAGCAGCCCCATGGGACAGAACTTCTACGAGCAGTTCTTC.

The rearrangement links TRBV20-1 to TRBJ2-1; possibly TRBD1 or TRBD2 for D (5 bases each). V was trimmed by 5 bases and J by 8 bases, leaving 16 bases between them. CDR1 and CDR2 (germline): DFQATT, SNEGSKA (reference sequence). The CDR3 runs to 13 residues. CDR3 protein: CSALYPMGDEQFF. The DNA for the CDR3 is TGCAGTGCTCTTTACCCTATGGGGGATGAGCAGTTCTTC.

This clonotype appeared a few times. Just one base apart from a much larger clone, this may be a read error. The chain is built from TRBV7-2 and TRBJ2-5, with D uncertain. The V end lost 8 bases, the J end lost 1 base, and 5 bases lay between the germline ends. Germline CDR1 is SGHTA and CDR2 is FQGNSA. CDR3 length: 11 residues. CDR3 nucleotide sequence: TGTGCCAGCGCGACCCAAGAGACCCAGTACTTC. The encoded protein is CASATQETQYF.

The genes are TRBV20-1 and TRBJ2-5, with a weak D call TRBD2 (6 bases). Trimming stripped 6 bases from V and 5 bases from J, with 22 bases between. Germline V lookup: CDR1 DFQATT, CDR2 SNEGSKA (reference sequence). The CDR3 contains 15 residues. CDR3 protein: CSAARGGGSGETQYF. For the CDR3, the DNA is TGCAGTGCGGCGCGGGGTGGGGGTTCAGGGGAGACCCAGTACTTC.

In its sample, this clonotype was seen many times. This chain links TRBV25-1 with TRBJ2-3; D call uncertain. V lost 3 bases and J lost 4, with 14 bases in between. The CDR3 totals 15 residues. In germline, CDR1 is MGHDK, CDR2 SYGVNS. The CDR3 sequence: CASSDAGTLSDTQYF. The CDR3 nucleotides are TGTGCCAGCAGTGATGCAGGTACCTTATCAGATACGCAGTATTTT.

As to this clonotype: An end of the junction differs from the germline gene, which may be a read error. The V gene is TRBV25-1, the J gene TRBJ2-1; the D gene is possibly TRBD2 (5 bases). Germline CDR1 MGHDK, CDR2 SYGVNS. The CDR3 is made up of 15 amino acids. The CDR3 protein is CASIGSPSSDNEQFF. CDR3 coding DNA: TGTGCCAGCATTGGGAGCCCGAGCTCCGACAATGAGCAGTTCTTC.

This clonotype has more than one count but fewer than ten. The rearrangement links TRBV11-2 to TRBJ2-7; 8 nucleotides align to TRBD2. The germline gives CDR1 SGHAT, CDR2 FQNNGV. The trim removed 2 bases at V and 0 bases at J, leaving 3 bases unmatched. The CDR3 sequence is 15 residues long. The CDR3, as DNA: TGTGCCAGCAGCTTACGAGCGGGGGTCTCCTACGAGCAGTACTTC. This codes for CASSLRAGVSYEQYF.

With respect to this clonotype: The germline gene is not matched at one end of the junction; a read error may be the cause. The CDR3 loop is CANSLLGETQYF. CDR3 in DNA: TGTGCCAACAGCTTGCTCGGAGAGACCCAGTACTTC. V usage is TRBV11-3 and J usage is TRBJ2-4; D gene ambiguous. The DNA end is a closer match to TRBJ2-5, so the J assignment may be wrong. CDR1 is SGHNT, CDR2 YENEEA, per germline. The CDR3 totals 12 residues.

This clonotype was detected only a few times. The chain joins TRBV6-2 or TRBV6-3 to TRBJ1-5, with TRBD1 matching over 7 bases. Germline V gives CDR1 MNHEY, CDR2 SVGEGT. The ends lost 5 bases at V and 3 bases at J; junction bases unmatched: 4. This CDR3 is built from 14 residues. CDR3 sequence (DNA): TGTGCCAGCAGTAGACAGGGCTTCAATCAGCCCCAGCATTTT. Its translation: CASSRQGFNQPQHF.

This clonotype came up a few times. The chain is built from TRBV19 and TRBJ2-1, with 8 bases that match TRBD1. Trimming cost V 9 bases and J 3 bases; bases outside gene matches: 10. CDR3 length equals 15 residues. The germline V gene has CDR1 LNHDA and CDR2 SQIVND (reference sequence). The CDR3 is CASSSFGQGYNEQFF. CDR3 DNA sequence: TGTGCCAGCAGTTCCTTCGGACAGGGCTACAATGAGCAGTTCTTC. The whole variable domain, remainder taken from reference TRBV19 and TRBJ2-1, is DGGITQSPKYLFRKEGQNVTLSCEQNLNHDAMYWYRQDPGQGLRLIYYSQIVNDFQKGDIAEGYSVSREKKESFPLTVTSAQKNPTAFYLCASSSFGQGYNEQFFGPGTRLTVL.

The CDR3 sequence: CASSQEATQYF. CDR3 bases: TGTGCCAGCAGCCAAGAAGCTACGCAGTATTTT. The V and J genes are TRBV3-1 and TRBJ2-3, with no clear D. Germline values: CDR1 LGHDT, CDR2 YNNKEL (reference sequence). V was clipped by 0 bases and J by 8 bases, with 3 bases between them. The CDR3 spans 11 residues.

The sample holds one count of this clonotype. The CDR3: CASTGSYNEQFF. As DNA, the CDR3 is TGTGCCAGCACAGGGTCCTACAATGAGCAGTTCTTC. V is TRBV9 and J is TRBJ2-1; D is possibly TRBD1 (5 bases). This CDR3 region has 12 residues. The V gene lost 6 bases and the J gene lost 1 base, with 5 bases spanning the gap. Germline V gene lookup returns CDR1 SGDLS and CDR2 YYNGEE.

This clonotype has only a few counts. The chain combines TRBV5-1 with TRBJ2-1; TRBD2 is a possible D gene (7 bases). Trimming cost V 4 bases and J 8 bases, with 13 bases left between them. The CDR3 totals 13 residues. Germline V gives CDR1 SGHRS, CDR2 YFSETQ. The chain's CDR3 is CASSLGGGDEQFF. The CDR3 DNA is TGCGCCAGCAGCCTTGGAGGGGGGGATGAGCAGTTCTTC.

This clonotype was detected ten times or more. The V and J genes are TRBV4-1 and TRBJ2-3; D is possibly TRBD1 or TRBD2 (5 bases each). The CDR3 has 14 amino acids. Germline V gives CDR1 MGHRA, CDR2 YSYEKL. Between the trimmed V and J ends, which lost 5 bases and 2 bases, there was a span of 11 bases. CDR3 nucleotide sequence: TGCGCCAGCAGCGACCCGGGGACCACAGATACGCAGTATTTT. It codes for CASSDPGTTDTQYF.

A remark on this clonotype: One base away lies a much larger clone, so this may be a sequencing read error. The chain has TRBV20-1 and TRBJ2-1, with 10 bases lining up with TRBD1. CDR3 length equals 18 residues. V trimming: 1 base; J trimming: 0 bases; junction bases outside the gene matches: 9. From germline, CDR1 is DFQATT and CDR2 SNEGSKA (reference sequence). CDR3 amino acids: CSARAMTGGAGSYNEQFF. Here the CDR3 DNA reads TGCAGTGCTAGAGCGATGACAGGGGGCGCTGGCTCCTACAATGAGCAGTTCTTC.

CDR3 DNA sequence: TGCGCCAGCAGCTTGGGAGGGACTAGCTCCACAGATACGCAGTATTTT. Translating it yields CASSLGGTSSTDTQYF. The V call is TRBV5-1, the J call TRBJ2-3; 9 nucleotides align to TRBD2. CDR1 and CDR2 from the germline V gene are SGHRS and YFSETQ. The V segment lost 0 bases and the J segment 2 bases; nucleotides outside the gene matches: 4. The CDR3 has 16 residues.

This clonotype was counted many times. The CDR3 spells CASNRGSTDTQYF. CDR3 in DNA: TGTGCCAGCAACAGGGGGAGCACAGATACGCAGTATTTT. The chain is built from TRBV7-2 and TRBJ2-3; 8 nucleotides align to TRBD1. CDR3 size: 13 residues. Germline loops: CDR1 SGHTA, CDR2 FQGNSA. V trimming: 7 bases; J trimming: 0 bases; junction bases outside the gene matches: 0.

V and J are TRBV5-8 and TRBJ2-1; a possible D gene is TRBD2 (5 bases). Trimming took off 0 bases at V and 9 bases at J, with 13 bases between the two ends. Germline-derived CDR1 and CDR2 are SGHTS and YDEGEE. This CDR3 has 14 residues. The chain's CDR3 is CASSLERVASEQFF. The CDR3 DNA sequence: TGTGCCAGCAGCTTGGAGAGGGTGGCGAGTGAGCAGTTCTTC.

The V and J genes are TRBV20-1 and TRBJ2-7, with 14 bases lining up with TRBD2. The end of the DNA fits TRBJ2-5 better, so the J call may be wrong. Germline CDR1 is DFQATT and CDR2 is SNEGSKA (reference sequence). The CDR3 contains 16 residues. The CDR3 sequence: CSVGGLAGADLGTQYF. The DNA for the CDR3 is TGCAGTGTGGGGGGACTAGCGGGAGCAGATCTCGGGACCCAGTACTTC.